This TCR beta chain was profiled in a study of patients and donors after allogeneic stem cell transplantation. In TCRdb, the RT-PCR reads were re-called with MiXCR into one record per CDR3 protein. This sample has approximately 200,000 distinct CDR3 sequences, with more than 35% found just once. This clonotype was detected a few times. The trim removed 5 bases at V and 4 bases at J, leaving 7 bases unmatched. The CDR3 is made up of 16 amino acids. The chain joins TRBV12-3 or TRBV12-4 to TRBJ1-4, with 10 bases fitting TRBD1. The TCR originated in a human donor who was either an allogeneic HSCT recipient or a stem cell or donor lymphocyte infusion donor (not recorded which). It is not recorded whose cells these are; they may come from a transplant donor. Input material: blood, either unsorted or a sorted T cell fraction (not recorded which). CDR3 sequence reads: CASSPTGGTFNEKLFF. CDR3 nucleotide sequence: TGTGCCAGCAGTCCGACAGGGGGCACCTTTAATGAAAAACTGTTTTTT.